The T cell receptor (beta chain) under discussion was sequenced for a study of T cells after yellow fever vaccination. This clonotype has only a few counts. The study made its TCR cDNA through 5'RACE template switching. That step introduced a universal primer site along with UMIs. TCRdb reanalysed the 5' RACE reads using MiXCR and keeps one entry per CDR3 protein. Among a few hundred thousand distinct CDR3 sequences listed, about a sixth were seen once. There are 15 residues in the CDR3. The germline V gene encodes CDR1 MNHEY and CDR2 SVGAGI. Trimming took 4 bases from V and 6 from J; bases not matched to a gene: 6.

This material consisted of PBMCs, taken less than 6 days after the first yellow fever vaccination. The receptor comes from a man younger than 35 who received the YFV17D yellow fever vaccine. This chain links TRBV6-5 with TRBJ2-2; TRBD1 matches at 9 bases. CDR3 protein: CASSSTGGKSGELFF. The CDR3 DNA reads as TGTGCCAGCAGTTCGACAGGGGGGAAGTCCGGGGAGCTGTTTTTT.